The TCR beta chain under discussion was sequenced for a study of circulating and synovial CD4+ cells in juvenile arthritis. Per the germline V gene, CDR1 is SGHAT and CDR2 is FQNNGV. Germline trimming cut 2 bases from V and 2 bases from J; bases unmatched to any gene: 6. The CDR3 sequence is 15 residues long. In regard to this clone: As yet, its antigen is unknown.

Study-wide findings and caveats: Some such blood samples were as oligoclonal as synovium. These blood cells shared more CDR3 sequences with synovium than bulk blood.

Using immunoSEQ multiplex PCR, the repertoire was profiled, and TCRdb retains in-frame clones only, with some absent. The repertoire consists of 4,000 or so clones, with roughly 84% occurring once and the leading ten covering 4% to 6%. The TCR comes from a human donor with juvenile idiopathic arthritis. V is TRBV11-2 and J is TRBJ2-7; 7 bases align to TRBD1. The sequenced sample consisted of CD4+ T cells from synovial fluid. CDR3 loop: CASSLTTGKAYEQYF. CDR3 nucleotide sequence: TGTGCCAGCAGCTTAACGACAGGGAAGGCCTACGAGCAGTACTTC.